This T cell receptor (beta chain) derives from a study of molecular identifiers for immune sequencing clone quantification. General study points: For effector cells, clones above 20 RNA copies held over 99% of molecules; for naive cells, under 1%.

The CDR3 runs to 16 residues. Deletions cut 5 bases from V and 3 bases from J, with 20 bases between. Germline loops: CDR1 MNHEY, CDR2 SMNVEV (reference sequence). This clonotype showed up just a few times. Its antigen is still unknown. Naive CD8 T cells, phenotype CD8+CD4-CCR7+CD45RA+, were sorted. TCRdb itself ran the PCR reads through MiXCR, one entry per CDR3 protein. The sample includes approximately 630,000 distinct CDR3 sequences, around 25% of them seen just once. The V call is TRBV27, the J call TRBJ2-7, with D possibly TRBD2 on 6 matching bases. This receptor was obtained from a human donor in good health. Some libraries in this study had Jurkat cell RNA spiked in. The specimen was naive CD8+ T cells from blood, with Jurkat cell RNA spiked in. As to subset: FACS-sorted CD8+CD4-CCR7+CD45RA+ naive T cells. The CDR3 sequence: CASSRTLARVLYEQYF. The CDR3 nucleotides read TGTGCCAGCAGTCGAACCCTAGCGCGGGTCCTCTACGAGCAGTACTTC.